These 10 T cell receptor beta chains share one sample of origin, sequenced in a study of blood T cell repertoires in COVID-19 (dated by TCRdb to 2018 to 2020). The library was built by means of the immunoSEQ multiplex PCR assay. Drawn from immuneACCESS, this table holds only the in-frame rearrangements with V and J called that TCRdb kept. Clones are partly lost; checked studies trace under half to an unresolved V gene and leave the rest unexplained. A total of roughly 100,000 clones appear in this sample, 87% of them only once. The ten most abundant clones make up 6.2% of the sample. The sample was peripheral blood. All receptors come from a human donor in a cohort sampled during active COVID-19.

This clone was found once. The chain carries TRBV27 and TRBJ2-5, with 11 bases that match TRBD2. The CDR3 extends over 14 amino acids. Germline V gives CDR1 MNHEY, CDR2 SMNVEV (reference sequence). Unmatched junction bases numbered 2, after V lost 6 bases and J lost 2 bases. The CDR3 DNA follows: TGTGCCAGCAGGGGACTAGCGGATCAAGAGACCCAGTACTTC. Amino acids: CASRGLADQETQYF.

This clone was seen a handful of times. The V and J genes are TRBV19 and TRBJ2-1, with D perhaps TRBD1 (5 bases). V was cut by 7 bases and J by 0 bases, with 10 bases left in between. Germline V gene data show CDR1 as LNHDA and CDR2 as SQIVND (reference sequence). This CDR3 spans 14 amino acids. CDR3 in amino acids: CASTDSYSYNEQFF. CDR3 sequence (DNA): TGTGCCAGTACTGACAGCTACTCCTACAATGAGCAGTTCTTC.

The chain employs TRBV5-4 and TRBJ2-7; 10 bases match TRBD2. The V and J ends lost 2 bases and 2 bases, in that order; junction bases with no gene match: 4. Looked up from germline, CDR1 is SGHNT and CDR2 is YYREEE (reference sequence). This CDR3 contains 15 residues. The CDR3 loop is CASSLRTSGTYEQYF. For the CDR3, the DNA is TGTGCCAGCAGCTTAAGGACTAGCGGCACCTACGAGCAGTACTTC.

The chain is built from TRBV28 and TRBJ2-1; 9 nucleotides agree with TRBD1. Germline V gene lookup returns CDR1 MDHEN and CDR2 SYDVKM. The CDR3 has 16 residues. After removal of 5 bases from V and 6 bases from J, the junction contained 11 bases not matched to a gene. The CDR3 region is CASSISGTGYANEQFF. The CDR3 nucleotides are TGTGCCAGCAGTATCTCCGGGACAGGGTATGCCAATGAGCAGTTCTTC.

The chain carries TRBV29-1 and TRBJ2-5, with 7 bases matching TRBD1. CDR3 length: 14 residues. CDR1 and CDR2 from the germline V gene are SQVTM and ANQGSEA. Trimming removed 0 bases from V and 4 bases from J; junction bases left unmatched: 5. For the CDR3, the DNA is TGCAGCGTTGAAGATAACCAGGGGGTAGAGACCCAGTACTTC. As protein: CSVEDNQGVETQYF.

This clone was seen a few times. J is TRBJ1-2 and V is TRBV7-3; 8 bases agree with TRBD1. Germline-derived CDR1 and CDR2 are SGHTA and FQGTGA. With V trimmed by 2 bases and J by 8 bases, 7 bases remained unmatched. The CDR3 covers 14 residues. The chain's CDR3 is CASSLDRGGHGYTF. DNA of the CDR3: TGTGCCAGCAGCTTAGACAGGGGAGGTCACGGCTACACCTTC.

This clone was observed a single time. The genes are TRBV27 and TRBJ2-7; a weak D match, TRBD2 (6 bases). The germline V and J ends were trimmed by 6 bases and 6 bases, with 12 bases remaining between them. Per germline, CDR1 MNHEY and CDR2 SMNVEV (reference sequence). This CDR3 is 12 amino acids long. CDR3 in amino acids: CASRGEEGEQYF. The DNA for the CDR3 is TGTGCCAGCAGAGGTGAGGAGGGCGAGCAGTACTTC.

The CDR3 spells CASSRGTTNYGYTF. As DNA, the CDR3 is TGTGCCAGCAGCCGTGGGACAACCAACTATGGCTACACCTTC. The chain recombines TRBV7-9 with TRBJ1-2, with D possibly matching TRBD1 (6 bases). The V end was cut by 5 bases, the J end by 2 bases, with 12 bases between. CDR1 is SEHNR and CDR2 is FQNEAQ in the germline V gene (reference sequence). CDR3 size: 14 residues.

This chain uses TRBV5-6 with TRBJ2-7, with TRBD2 identical over 9 bases. The germline CDR1 and CDR2 sequences are SGHDT and YYEEEE. Trimming at V came to 4 bases and at J to 4 bases, leaving 9 bases not matched to a gene. There are 15 residues in the CDR3. The CDR3 nucleotides read TGTGCCAGCAGCGCGAGCGGTAGCGGGAGATACGAGCAGTACTTC. Translation: CASSASGSGRYEQYF.

This rearrangement joins TRBV28 to TRBJ1-2; D remains unclear. This CDR3 contains 14 residues. Germline V CDR1 and CDR2: MDHEN, SYDVKM. V was clipped by 6 bases and J by 2 bases, with 13 bases between them. This CDR3 is CASSQMTENYGYTF. The CDR3 DNA reads TGTGCCAGCAGCCAGATGACTGAGAACTATGGCTACACCTTC.